This T cell receptor beta chain is drawn from a study of shared clonotypes between healthy human individuals. The assay was immunoSEQ multiplex PCR, and TCRdb's table has in-frame clones only and misses some. The sample comprises approximately 1.5 million clones, approximately 98.5% of which are singletons, and about 0.4% rests with the top ten. CDR1 MDHEN and CDR2 SYDVKM come from the germline V gene. The CDR3 has 14 residues. V was cut by 3 bases and J by 6 bases, with 15 bases left in between. V is TRBV28 and J is TRBJ2-7; weak D call: TRBD1 (6 bases). The sequence was collected from a man aged 25 to 40 in good health. Sequenced input: naive CD4+ T cells sorted from blood. As for subset: CD45RA+ positively selected. In nucleotides, the CDR3 is TGTGCCAGCAGTTTTCCAGGGGCGACTGGCGAGCAGTACTTC. This gives the protein CASSFPGATGEQYF.